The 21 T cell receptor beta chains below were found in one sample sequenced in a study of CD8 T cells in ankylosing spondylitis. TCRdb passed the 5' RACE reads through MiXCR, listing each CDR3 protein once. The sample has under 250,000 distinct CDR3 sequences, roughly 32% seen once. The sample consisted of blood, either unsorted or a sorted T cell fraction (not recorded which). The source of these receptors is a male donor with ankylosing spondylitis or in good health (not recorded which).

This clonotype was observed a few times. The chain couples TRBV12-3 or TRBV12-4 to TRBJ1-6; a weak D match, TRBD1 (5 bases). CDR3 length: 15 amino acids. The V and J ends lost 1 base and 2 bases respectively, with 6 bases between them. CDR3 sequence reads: CASSLVGAYNSPLHF. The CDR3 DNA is TGTGCCAGCAGTTTAGTGGGGGCCTATAATTCACCCCTCCACTTT.

The CDR3 reads CASSPDRYSNQPQHF. CDR3 nucleotides: TGTGCCAGCAGTCCGGACAGGTATAGCAATCAGCCCCAGCATTTT. The chain combines TRBV12-3 or TRBV12-4 with TRBJ1-5; 7 nucleotides align to TRBD1. The CDR3 totals 15 residues. J lost 0 bases, V lost 5 bases, and 4 bases had no gene match.

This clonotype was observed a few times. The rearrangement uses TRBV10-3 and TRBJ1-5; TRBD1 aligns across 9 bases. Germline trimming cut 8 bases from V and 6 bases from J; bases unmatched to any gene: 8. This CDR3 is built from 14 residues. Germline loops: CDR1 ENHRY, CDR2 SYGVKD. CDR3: CAIQGQGGIQPQHF. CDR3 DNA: TGTGCCATCCAGGGACAGGGAGGGATTCAGCCCCAGCATTTT.

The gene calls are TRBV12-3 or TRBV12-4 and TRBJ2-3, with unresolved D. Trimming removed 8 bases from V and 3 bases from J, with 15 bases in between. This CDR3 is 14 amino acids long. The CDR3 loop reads CASPGWRLTDTQYF. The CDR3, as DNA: TGTGCCAGCCCGGGTTGGCGGCTGACAGATACGCAGTATTTT.

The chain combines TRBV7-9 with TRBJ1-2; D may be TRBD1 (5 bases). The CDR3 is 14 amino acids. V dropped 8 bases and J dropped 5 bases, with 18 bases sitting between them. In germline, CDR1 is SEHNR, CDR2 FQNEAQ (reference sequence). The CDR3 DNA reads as TGTGCCAGCGTTCTAACCGGGACGGCTTATGGCTACACCTTC. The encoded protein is CASVLTGTAYGYTF.

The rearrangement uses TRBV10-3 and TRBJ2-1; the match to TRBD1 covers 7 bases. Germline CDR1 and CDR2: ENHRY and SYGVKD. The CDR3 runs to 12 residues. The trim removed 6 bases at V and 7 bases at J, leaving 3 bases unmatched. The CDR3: CAIRTQGNEQFF. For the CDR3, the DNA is TGTGCCATCAGAACACAGGGGAATGAGCAGTTCTTC.

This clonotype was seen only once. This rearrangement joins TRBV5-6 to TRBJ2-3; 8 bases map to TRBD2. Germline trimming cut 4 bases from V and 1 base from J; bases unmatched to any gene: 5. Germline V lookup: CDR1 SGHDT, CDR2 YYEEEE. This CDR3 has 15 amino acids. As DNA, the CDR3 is TGTGCCAGCAGCGTCGGGGGGGCCCGCACAGATACGCAGTATTTT. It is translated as CASSVGGARTDTQYF.

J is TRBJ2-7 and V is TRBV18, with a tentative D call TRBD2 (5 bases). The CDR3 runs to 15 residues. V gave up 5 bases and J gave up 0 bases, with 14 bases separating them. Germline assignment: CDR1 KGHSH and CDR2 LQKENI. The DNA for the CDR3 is TGTGCCAGCTCAGAGGAGACGGGGAGCTCCTACGAGCAGTACTTC. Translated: CASSEETGSSYEQYF.

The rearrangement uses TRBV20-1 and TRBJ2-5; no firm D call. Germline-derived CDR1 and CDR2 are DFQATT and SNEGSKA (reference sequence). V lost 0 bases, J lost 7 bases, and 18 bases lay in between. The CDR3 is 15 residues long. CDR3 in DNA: TGCAGTGCTAGAGATCTAGGTCAACAAGGCAGGACCCAGTACTTC. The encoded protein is CSARDLGQQGRTQYF.

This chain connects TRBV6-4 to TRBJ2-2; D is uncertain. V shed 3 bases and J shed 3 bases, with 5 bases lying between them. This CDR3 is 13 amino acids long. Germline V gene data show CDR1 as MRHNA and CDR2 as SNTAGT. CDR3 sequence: CASSEEDTGELFF. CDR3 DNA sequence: TGTGCCAGCAGTGAAGAGGACACCGGGGAGCTGTTTTTT.

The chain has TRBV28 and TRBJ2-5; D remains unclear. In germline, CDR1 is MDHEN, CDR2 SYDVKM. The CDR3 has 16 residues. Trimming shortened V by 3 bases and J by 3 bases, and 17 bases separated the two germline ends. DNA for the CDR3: TGTGCCAGCAGTTTCGGAAAGGGTCTCGGTGAAGAGACCCAGTACTTC. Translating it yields CASSFGKGLGEETQYF.

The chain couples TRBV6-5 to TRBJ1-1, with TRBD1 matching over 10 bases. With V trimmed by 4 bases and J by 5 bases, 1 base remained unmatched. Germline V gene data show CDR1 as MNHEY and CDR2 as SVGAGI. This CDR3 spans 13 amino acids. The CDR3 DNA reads TGTGCCAGCAGTTGGACAGGGGGAACTGAAGCTTTCTTT. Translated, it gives CASSWTGGTEAFF.

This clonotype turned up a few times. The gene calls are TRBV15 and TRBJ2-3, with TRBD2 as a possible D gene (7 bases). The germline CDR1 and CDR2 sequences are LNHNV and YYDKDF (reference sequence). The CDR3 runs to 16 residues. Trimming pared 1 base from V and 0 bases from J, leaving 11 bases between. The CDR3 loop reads CATSRGGGSSTDTQYF. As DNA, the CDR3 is TGTGCCACCAGCAGAGGCGGGGGCTCGAGCACAGATACGCAGTATTTT.

The CDR3 DNA reads as TGTGCCAGCAGCGGAAACTTAGGGGACGAGCAGTACTTC. The encoded protein is CASSGNLGDEQYF. This chain links TRBV9 with TRBJ2-7; D is possibly TRBD1 (5 bases). V lost 3 bases and J 5 bases, leaving 12 bases between the germline ends. Germline V lookup: CDR1 SGDLS, CDR2 YYNGEE. The CDR3 spans 13 residues. The whole variable domain, filled in from reference TRBV9 and TRBJ2-7, reads DSGVTQTPKHLITATGQRVTLRCSPRSGDLSVYWYQQSLDQGLQFLIQYYNGEERAKGNILERFSAQQFPDLHSELNLSSLELGDSALYFCASSGNLGDEQYFGPGTRLTVT.

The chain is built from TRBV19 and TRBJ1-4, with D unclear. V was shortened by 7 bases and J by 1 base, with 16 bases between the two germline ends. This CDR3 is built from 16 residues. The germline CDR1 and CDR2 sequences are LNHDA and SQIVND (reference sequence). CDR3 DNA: TGTGCCAGTACCCGAATTCGACGGGGAACTAATGAAAAACTGTTTTTT. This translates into CASTRIRRGTNEKLFF. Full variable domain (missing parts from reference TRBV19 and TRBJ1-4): DGGITQSPKYLFRKEGQNVTLSCEQNLNHDAMYWYRQDPGQGLRLIYYSQIVNDFQKGDIAEGYSVSREKKESFPLTVTSAQKNPTAFYLCASTRIRRGTNEKLFFGSGTQLSVL.

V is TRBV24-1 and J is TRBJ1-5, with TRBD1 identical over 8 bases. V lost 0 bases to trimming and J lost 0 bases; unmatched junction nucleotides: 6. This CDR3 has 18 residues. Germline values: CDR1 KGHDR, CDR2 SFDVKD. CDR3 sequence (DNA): TGTGCCACCAGTGATTTGCTTCCCGGACAGGGTAGCAATCAGCCCCAGCATTTT. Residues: CATSDLLPGQGSNQPQHF.

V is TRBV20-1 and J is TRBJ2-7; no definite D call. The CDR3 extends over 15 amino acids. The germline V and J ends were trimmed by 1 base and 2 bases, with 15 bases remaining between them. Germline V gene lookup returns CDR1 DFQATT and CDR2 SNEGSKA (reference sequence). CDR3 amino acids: CSARARKVGPYEQYF. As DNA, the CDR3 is TGCAGTGCTAGAGCCAGGAAAGTTGGCCCCTACGAGCAGTACTTC.

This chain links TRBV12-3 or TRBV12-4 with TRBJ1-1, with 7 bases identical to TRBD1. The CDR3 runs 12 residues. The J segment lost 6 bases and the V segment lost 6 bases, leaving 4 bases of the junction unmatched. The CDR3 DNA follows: TGTGCCAGCAGCAGGGGGGGAGCTGAAGCTTTCTTT. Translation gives CASSRGGAEAFF.

The CDR3 sequence: CSAGTRLDKTQYF. In DNA, the CDR3 is TGCAGTGCAGGGACACGGCTAGATAAAACGCAGTATTTT. V gene TRBV20-1 combines with J gene TRBJ2-3; possible D gene TRBD1, 6 bases. Trimming pared 6 bases from V and 9 bases from J, leaving 19 bases between. This CDR3 spans 13 amino acids. The V gene's germline CDR1 is DFQATT and CDR2 SNEGSKA (reference sequence).

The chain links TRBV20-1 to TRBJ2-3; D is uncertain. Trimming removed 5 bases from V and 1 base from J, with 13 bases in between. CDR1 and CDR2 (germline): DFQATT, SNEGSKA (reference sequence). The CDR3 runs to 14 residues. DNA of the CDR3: TGCAGTGCTGACCCCCCATCCCGCACAGATACGCAGTATTTT. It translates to CSADPPSRTDTQYF.

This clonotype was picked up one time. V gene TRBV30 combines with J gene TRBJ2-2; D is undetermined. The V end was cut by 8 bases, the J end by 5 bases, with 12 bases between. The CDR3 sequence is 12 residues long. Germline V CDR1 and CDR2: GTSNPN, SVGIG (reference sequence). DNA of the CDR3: TGTGCCCTGTCTCTGGGGACCGGGGAGCTGTTTTTT. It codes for CALSLGTGELFF.